A selection of T cell receptor beta chains follows, all from one sample in a study of T cells in Graves' hyperthyroidism and ophthalmopathy. From the multiplex PCR reads, TCRdb called clonotypes with MiXCR, one entry per CDR3 protein. This table holds roughly 420,000 distinct CDR3 sequences, about a sixth found once. Sequencing was performed on blood. Receptors were obtained from a woman aged 18-35 years with Graves' hyperthyroidism. CDR3s include the opening cysteine and the closing phenylalanine or tryptophan. Each record gives: V gene, D gene, J gene, clone size, CDR3 DNA, CDR3 protein. A D gene is named only where the DNA matches it firmly. For some rows the clone size is stated as once, few or many, or as a class when expanded; others skip it.

v_call: TRBV7-8
d_call: -
j_call: TRBJ1-2
clone_size: -
cdr3_nt: TGTGCCAGCAGCTTAGGGGCCACTTGGGCATCCTATGGCTACACCTTC
cdr3_aa: CASSLGATWASYGYTF

v_call: TRBV5-8
d_call: TRBD2
j_call: TRBJ2-7
clone_size: -
cdr3_nt: TGTGCCAGCACCTGGACCGGGACTAGCGTAACGTCGGGGGGCGAGCAGTACTTC
cdr3_aa: CASTWTGTSVTSGGEQYF

v_call: TRBV12-3/TRBV12-4
d_call: -
j_call: TRBJ2-3
clone_size: many
cdr3_nt: TGTGCCAGCAGTTTACCCCTGGGCACAGATACGCAGTATTTT
cdr3_aa: CASSLPLGTDTQYF

v_call: TRBV7-2
d_call: -
j_call: TRBJ2-5
clone_size: -
cdr3_nt: TGTGCCAGCAGCTTATTTCAGGCCCAGTACTTC
cdr3_aa: CASSLFQAQYF

v_call: TRBV20-1
d_call: -
j_call: TRBJ1-2
clone_size: many
cdr3_nt: TGCAGTGCCTTGGACTATGGCTACACCTTC
cdr3_aa: CSALDYGYTF

v_call: TRBV28
d_call: -
j_call: TRBJ2-7
clone_size: -
cdr3_nt: TGTGCCAGCAGTTCCCCTCAGAGGGCGGGCGAGCAGTACTTC
cdr3_aa: CASSSPQRAGEQYF

v_call: TRBV7-6
d_call: -
j_call: TRBJ1-1
clone_size: many
cdr3_nt: TGTGCCAGCGCGGGGGGTGCGAACACTGAAGCTTTCTTT
cdr3_aa: CASAGGANTEAFF

v_call: TRBV10-3
d_call: TRBD2
j_call: TRBJ2-7
clone_size: -
cdr3_nt: TGTGCCATAGGGACTAGTCTAGCCTACGAGCAGTACTTC
cdr3_aa: CAIGTSLAYEQYF

v_call: TRBV5-4
d_call: TRBD2
j_call: TRBJ2-1
clone_size: -
cdr3_nt: TGTGCCAGCAGCTTGTTTCGGGAGGGCCTAGGGCAGTTCTTC
cdr3_aa: CASSLFREGLGQFF

v_call: TRBV6-1
d_call: -
j_call: TRBJ1-1
clone_size: -
cdr3_nt: TGTGCCAGCAGCCCAACCAGGGGAGGCACTGAAGCTTTCTTT
cdr3_aa: CASSPTRGGTEAFF

v_call: TRBV5-1
d_call: -
j_call: TRBJ2-2
clone_size: many
cdr3_nt: TGCGCCAGCAGCTGGGGACTCCCGGCGCCCGGGGAGCTGTTTTTT
cdr3_aa: CASSWGLPAPGELFF

v_call: TRBV5-6
d_call: -
j_call: TRBJ2-7
clone_size: many
cdr3_nt: TGTGCCAGCAGTTTAACTTGGACGAGTTCCTACGAGCAGTACTTC
cdr3_aa: CASSLTWTSSYEQYF

v_call: TRBV9
d_call: -
j_call: TRBJ2-7
clone_size: many
cdr3_nt: TGTGCCAGCAGCTTCGGCGTCTCGGGGACCTACGAGCAGTACTTC
cdr3_aa: CASSFGVSGTYEQYF

v_call: TRBV11-1
d_call: -
j_call: TRBJ2-2
clone_size: -
cdr3_nt: TGTGCCAGCAGCTCCCCGTCGGGCACCGGGGAGCTGTTTTTT
cdr3_aa: CASSSPSGTGELFF

v_call: TRBV6-1
d_call: -
j_call: TRBJ2-2
clone_size: -
cdr3_nt: TGTGCCAGCAGAACTGAGGCCGGGGAGCTGTTTTTT
cdr3_aa: CASRTEAGELFF

v_call: TRBV7-9
d_call: TRBD2
j_call: TRBJ2-7
clone_size: -
cdr3_nt: TGTGCCAGCAACCACTGGAGGGAGGGGTTCGAGCAGTACTTC
cdr3_aa: CASNHWREGFEQYF

v_call: TRBV27
d_call: -
j_call: TRBJ2-7
clone_size: -
cdr3_nt: TGTGCCAGCAGTTTACCGATCAAGTACGAGCAGTACTTC
cdr3_aa: CASSLPIKYEQYF

v_call: TRBV7-2
d_call: -
j_call: TRBJ1-3
clone_size: few
cdr3_nt: TGTGCCAGCAGCTCCAACTCCGGGAGCACCATATATTTT
cdr3_aa: CASSSNSGSTIYF

v_call: TRBV5-1
d_call: -
j_call: TRBJ1-1
clone_size: few
cdr3_nt: TGCACCAGCAGCTTGGGGGGTAGCACTGAAGCTTTCTTT
cdr3_aa: CTSSLGGSTEAFF

v_call: TRBV7-3
d_call: -
j_call: TRBJ2-1
clone_size: many
cdr3_nt: TGTGCCAGCAGCTTCACAGGGTTCAATGAGCAGTTCTTC
cdr3_aa: CASSFTGFNEQFF

v_call: TRBV11-3
d_call: TRBD2
j_call: TRBJ2-3
clone_size: few
cdr3_nt: TGTGCCAGCAGCGCGACTAGCGGGAGTGGGTCAGATACGCAGTATTTT
cdr3_aa: CASSATSGSGSDTQYF

v_call: TRBV6-2/TRBV6-3
d_call: -
j_call: TRBJ1-2
clone_size: many
cdr3_nt: TGTGCCAGCAGAGAACCGACAGCCAAAGACTATGGCTACACCTTC
cdr3_aa: CASREPTAKDYGYTF

v_call: TRBV3-1
d_call: -
j_call: TRBJ2-5
clone_size: many
cdr3_nt: TGTGCCAGCAGCCTGCCCATCCGGGTCCAAGAGACCCAGTACTTC
cdr3_aa: CASSLPIRVQETQYF

v_call: TRBV20-1
d_call: -
j_call: TRBJ2-1
clone_size: many
cdr3_nt: TGCAGTGCGCCGGGCCCCAATGAGCAGTTCTTC
cdr3_aa: CSAPGPNEQFF

v_call: TRBV11-2
d_call: TRBD2
j_call: TRBJ2-1
clone_size: many
cdr3_nt: TGTGCCAGCAGCTTAGAGACTAGCGGGTGGGACCGCAATGAGCAGTTCTTC
cdr3_aa: CASSLETSGWDRNEQFF

v_call: TRBV7-2
d_call: -
j_call: TRBJ2-7
clone_size: many
cdr3_nt: TGTGCCAGCAGCTTGTCGGCCTCCTACGAGCAGTACTTC
cdr3_aa: CASSLSASYEQYF

v_call: TRBV28
d_call: TRBD1
j_call: TRBJ2-5
clone_size: many
cdr3_nt: TGTGCCAGCAGCCAACAGGGGCGAGAGACCCAGTACTTC
cdr3_aa: CASSQQGRETQYF

v_call: TRBV3-1
d_call: TRBD2
j_call: TRBJ2-1
clone_size: many
cdr3_nt: TGTGCCAGCAGCCCCGGACTAGCGGGAAGCTCCTACAATGAGCAGTTCTTC
cdr3_aa: CASSPGLAGSSYNEQFF

v_call: TRBV2
d_call: -
j_call: TRBJ1-2
clone_size: -
cdr3_nt: TGTGCCAGTACCCGGGACCGGGTCGAAACCTTC
cdr3_aa: CASTRDRVETF

v_call: TRBV4-2
d_call: -
j_call: TRBJ2-7
clone_size: few
cdr3_nt: TGTGCCAGCAGCCAAGATTTCGCGGGAACCTACGAGCAGTACTTC
cdr3_aa: CASSQDFAGTYEQYF

v_call: TRBV20-1
d_call: -
j_call: TRBJ2-3
clone_size: -
cdr3_nt: TGCAGTGCTAGTTTAGGGCCTAGCACAGATACGCAGTATTTT
cdr3_aa: CSASLGPSTDTQYF

v_call: TRBV28
d_call: -
j_call: TRBJ2-6
clone_size: few
cdr3_nt: TGTGCCAGCAGTTTATACGGGGTCGGGGCCAACGTCCTGACTTTC
cdr3_aa: CASSLYGVGANVLTF

v_call: TRBV2
d_call: -
j_call: TRBJ1-1
clone_size: many
cdr3_nt: TGTGCCAGCAGTGAAGACCTCTTGGAAATGAACACTGAAGCTTTCTTT
cdr3_aa: CASSEDLLEMNTEAFF